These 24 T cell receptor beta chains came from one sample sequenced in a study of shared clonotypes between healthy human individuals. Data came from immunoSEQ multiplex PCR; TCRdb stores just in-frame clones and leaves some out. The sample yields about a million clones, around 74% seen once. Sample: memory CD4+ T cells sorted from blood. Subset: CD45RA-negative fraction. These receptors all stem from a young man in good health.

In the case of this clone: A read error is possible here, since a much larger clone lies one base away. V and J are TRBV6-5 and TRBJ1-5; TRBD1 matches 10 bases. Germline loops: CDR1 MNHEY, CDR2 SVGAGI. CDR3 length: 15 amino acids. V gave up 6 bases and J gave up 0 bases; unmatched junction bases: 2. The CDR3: CASRGTGDSNQPQHF. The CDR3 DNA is TGTGCCAGCAGGGGGACAGGGGATAGCAATCAGCCCCAGCATTTT.

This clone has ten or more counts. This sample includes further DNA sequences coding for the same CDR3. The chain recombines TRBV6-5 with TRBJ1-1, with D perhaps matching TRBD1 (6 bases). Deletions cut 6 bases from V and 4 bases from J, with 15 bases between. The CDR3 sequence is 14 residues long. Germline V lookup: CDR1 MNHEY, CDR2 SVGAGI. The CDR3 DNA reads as TGTGCCAGCAGCTTACGAGGAGGGGGCACTGAAGCTTTCTTT. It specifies CASSLRGGGTEAFF.

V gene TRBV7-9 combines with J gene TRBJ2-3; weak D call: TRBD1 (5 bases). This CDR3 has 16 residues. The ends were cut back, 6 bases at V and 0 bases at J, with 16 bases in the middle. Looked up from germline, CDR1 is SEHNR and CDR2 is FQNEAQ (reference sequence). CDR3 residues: CASRPDLGRSTDTQYF. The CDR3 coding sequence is TGTGCCAGCAGGCCAGACCTGGGGCGTAGCACAGATACGCAGTATTTT. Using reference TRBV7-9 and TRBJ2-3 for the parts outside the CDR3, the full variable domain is DTGVSQNPRHKITKRGQNVTFRCDPISEHNRLYWYRQTLGQGPEFLTYFQNEAQLEKSRLLSDRFSAERPKGSFSTLEIQRTEQGDSAMYLCASRPDLGRSTDTQYFGPGTRLTVL.

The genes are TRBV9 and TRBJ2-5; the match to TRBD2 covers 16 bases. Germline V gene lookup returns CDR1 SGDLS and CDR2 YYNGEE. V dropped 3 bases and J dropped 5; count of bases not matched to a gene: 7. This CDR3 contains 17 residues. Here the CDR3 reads CASSGGTSGGVGETQYF. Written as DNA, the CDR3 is TGTGCCAGCAGCGGCGGGACTAGCGGGGGGGTCGGGGAGACCCAGTACTTC. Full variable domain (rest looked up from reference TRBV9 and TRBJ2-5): DSGVTQTPKHLITATGQRVTLRCSPRSGDLSVYWYQQSLDQGLQFLIQYYNGEERAKGNILERFSAQQFPDLHSELNLSSLELGDSALYFCASSGGTSGGVGETQYFGPGTRLLVL.

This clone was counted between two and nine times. This chain's CDR3 is CAWSRIGNTEAFF. The CDR3 nucleotides are TGTGCCTGGAGCAGGATTGGGAACACTGAAGCTTTCTTT. The genes are TRBV30 and TRBJ1-1; D remains unclear. The CDR3 runs to 13 residues. V was trimmed by 3 bases and J by 1 base, leaving 9 bases between them. Germline CDR1 reads GTSNPN; CDR2 reads SVGIG (reference sequence).

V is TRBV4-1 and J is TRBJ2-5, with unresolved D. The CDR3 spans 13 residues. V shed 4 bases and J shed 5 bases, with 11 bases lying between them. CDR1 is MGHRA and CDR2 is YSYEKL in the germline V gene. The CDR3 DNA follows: TGCGCCAGCAGCCGAGACGAGGTGGAGACCCAGTACTTC. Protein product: CASSRDEVETQYF.

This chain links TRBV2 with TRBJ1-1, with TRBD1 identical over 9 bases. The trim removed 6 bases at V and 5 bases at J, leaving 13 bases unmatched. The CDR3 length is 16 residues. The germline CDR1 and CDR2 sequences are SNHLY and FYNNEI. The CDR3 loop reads CASSGARDREGTEAFF. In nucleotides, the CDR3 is TGTGCCAGCAGCGGGGCGAGGGACAGGGAGGGAACTGAAGCTTTCTTT.

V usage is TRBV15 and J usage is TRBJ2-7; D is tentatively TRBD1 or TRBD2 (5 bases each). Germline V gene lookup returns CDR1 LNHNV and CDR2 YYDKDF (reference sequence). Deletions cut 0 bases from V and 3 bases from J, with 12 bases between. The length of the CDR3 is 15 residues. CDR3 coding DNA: TGTGCCACCAGCAGAGATTCGGCAGGGAGCTACGAGCAGTACTTC. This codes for CATSRDSAGSYEQYF.

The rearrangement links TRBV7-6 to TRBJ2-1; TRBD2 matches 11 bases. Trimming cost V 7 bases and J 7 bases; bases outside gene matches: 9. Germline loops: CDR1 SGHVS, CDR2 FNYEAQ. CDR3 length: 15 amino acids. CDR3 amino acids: CASTPGASGGNEQFF. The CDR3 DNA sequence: TGTGCCAGCACCCCTGGGGCTAGCGGGGGGAATGAGCAGTTCTTC.

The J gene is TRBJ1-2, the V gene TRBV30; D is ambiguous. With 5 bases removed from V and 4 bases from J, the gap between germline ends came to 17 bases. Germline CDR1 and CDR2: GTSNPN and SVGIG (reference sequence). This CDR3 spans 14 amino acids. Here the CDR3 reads CAWQSLRAGYGYTF. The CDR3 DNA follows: TGTGCCTGGCAGTCTTTAAGGGCTGGCTATGGCTACACCTTC.

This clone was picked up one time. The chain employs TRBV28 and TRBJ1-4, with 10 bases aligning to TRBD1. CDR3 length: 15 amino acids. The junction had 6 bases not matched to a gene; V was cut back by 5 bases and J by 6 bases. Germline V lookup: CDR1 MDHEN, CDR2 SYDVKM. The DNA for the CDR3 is TGTGCCAGCAGTATGATGGGACAGGGGCATGAAAAACTGTTTTTT. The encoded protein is CASSMMGQGHEKLFF.

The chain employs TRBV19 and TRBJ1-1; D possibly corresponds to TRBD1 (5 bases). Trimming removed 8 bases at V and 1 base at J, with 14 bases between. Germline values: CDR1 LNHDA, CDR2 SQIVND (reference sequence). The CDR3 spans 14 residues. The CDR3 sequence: CASDPGRWNTEAFF. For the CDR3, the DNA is TGTGCCAGTGATCCGGGACGGTGGAACACTGAAGCTTTCTTT.

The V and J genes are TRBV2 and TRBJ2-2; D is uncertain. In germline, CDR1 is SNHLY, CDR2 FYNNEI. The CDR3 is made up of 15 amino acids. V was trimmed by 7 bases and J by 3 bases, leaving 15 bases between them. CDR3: CASKEVDTDTGELFF. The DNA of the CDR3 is TGTGCCAGCAAAGAAGTAGATACGGACACCGGGGAGCTGTTTTTT.

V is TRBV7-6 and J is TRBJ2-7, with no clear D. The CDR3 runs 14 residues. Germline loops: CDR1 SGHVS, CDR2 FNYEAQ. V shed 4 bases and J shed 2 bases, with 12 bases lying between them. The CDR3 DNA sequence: TGTGCCAGCAGCTCCCGGGTCCTTGCCTACGAGCAGTACTTC. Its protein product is CASSSRVLAYEQYF.

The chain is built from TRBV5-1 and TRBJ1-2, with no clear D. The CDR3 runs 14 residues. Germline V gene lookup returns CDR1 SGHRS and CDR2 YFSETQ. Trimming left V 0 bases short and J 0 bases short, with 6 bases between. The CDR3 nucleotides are TGCGCCAGCAGCTTGGATCCAACTAACTATGGCTACACCTTC. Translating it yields CASSLDPTNYGYTF.

In nucleotides, the CDR3 is TGCGCCAGCAGCCAGGATCGGGCGTCGGCGACTTATGGCTACACCTTC. This sequence encodes CASSQDRASATYGYTF. The gene calls are TRBV4-3 and TRBJ1-2; D remains unclear. Germline CDR1 reads LGHNA; CDR2 reads YSLEER. The germline V and J ends were trimmed by 3 bases and 5 bases, with 19 bases remaining between them. The CDR3 is 16 residues long.

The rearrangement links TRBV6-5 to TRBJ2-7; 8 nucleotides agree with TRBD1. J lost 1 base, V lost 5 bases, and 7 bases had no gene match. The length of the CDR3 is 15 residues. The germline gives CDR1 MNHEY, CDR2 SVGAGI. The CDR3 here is CASSARQGTSYEQYF. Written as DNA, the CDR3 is TGTGCCAGCAGTGCCCGACAGGGGACGTCCTACGAGCAGTACTTC.

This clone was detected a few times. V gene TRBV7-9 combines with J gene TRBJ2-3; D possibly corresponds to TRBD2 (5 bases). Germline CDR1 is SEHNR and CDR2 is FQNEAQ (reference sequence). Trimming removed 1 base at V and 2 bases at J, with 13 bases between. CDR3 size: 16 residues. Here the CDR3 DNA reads TGTGCCAGCAGCTTAGGGTCGGGATCGAACACAGATACGCAGTATTTT. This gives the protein CASSLGSGSNTDTQYF.

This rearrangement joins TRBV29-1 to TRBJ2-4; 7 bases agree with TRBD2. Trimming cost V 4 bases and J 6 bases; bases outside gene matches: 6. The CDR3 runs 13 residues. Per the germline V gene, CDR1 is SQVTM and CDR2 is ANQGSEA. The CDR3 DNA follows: TGCAGCGTTGGGGAGGGGAGGGGAAACATTCAGTACTTC. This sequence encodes CSVGEGRGNIQYF.

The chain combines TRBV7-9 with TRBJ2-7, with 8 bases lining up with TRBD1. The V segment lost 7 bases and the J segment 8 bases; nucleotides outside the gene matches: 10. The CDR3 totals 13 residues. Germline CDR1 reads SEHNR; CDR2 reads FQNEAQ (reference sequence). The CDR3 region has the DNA TGTGCCAGCAAATTGGACAGGGAGGAAAAGCAGTACTTC. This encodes CASKLDREEKQYF.

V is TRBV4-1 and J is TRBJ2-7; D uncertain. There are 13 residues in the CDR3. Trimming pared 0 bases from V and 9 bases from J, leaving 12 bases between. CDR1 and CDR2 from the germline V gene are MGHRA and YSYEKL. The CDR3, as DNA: TGCGCCAGCAGCCAAGAGGGTAGCCTAGGGCAGTACTTC. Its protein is CASSQEGSLGQYF.

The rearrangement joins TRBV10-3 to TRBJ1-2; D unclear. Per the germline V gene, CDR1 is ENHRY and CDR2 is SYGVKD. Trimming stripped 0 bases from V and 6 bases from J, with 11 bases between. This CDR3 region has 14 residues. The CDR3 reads CAISESAIGDGYTF. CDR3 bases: TGTGCCATCAGTGAGTCAGCAATTGGGGATGGCTACACCTTC.

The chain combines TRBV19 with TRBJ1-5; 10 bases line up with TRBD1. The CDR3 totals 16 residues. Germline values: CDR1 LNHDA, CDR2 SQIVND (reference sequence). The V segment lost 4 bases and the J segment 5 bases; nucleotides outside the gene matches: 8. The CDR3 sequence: CASSTRDRGYDQPQHF. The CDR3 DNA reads TGTGCCAGTAGTACCCGGGACAGGGGTTACGATCAGCCCCAGCATTTT.

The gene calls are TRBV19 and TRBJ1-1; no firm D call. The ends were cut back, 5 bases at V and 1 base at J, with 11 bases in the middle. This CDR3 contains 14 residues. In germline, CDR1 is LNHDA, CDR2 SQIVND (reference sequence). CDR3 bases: TGTGCCAGTAGTTCCCTAGGCAGGAACACTGAAGCTTTCTTT. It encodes CASSSLGRNTEAFF.